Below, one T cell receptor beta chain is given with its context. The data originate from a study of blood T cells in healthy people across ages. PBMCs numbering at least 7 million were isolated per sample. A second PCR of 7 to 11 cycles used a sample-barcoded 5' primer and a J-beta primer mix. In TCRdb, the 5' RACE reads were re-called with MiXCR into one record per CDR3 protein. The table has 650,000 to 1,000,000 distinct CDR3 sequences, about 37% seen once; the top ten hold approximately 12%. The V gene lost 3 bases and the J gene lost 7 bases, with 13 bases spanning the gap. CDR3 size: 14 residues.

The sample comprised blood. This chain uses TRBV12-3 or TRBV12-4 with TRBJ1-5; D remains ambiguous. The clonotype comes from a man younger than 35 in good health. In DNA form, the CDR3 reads TGTGCCAGCAGTTTGGGCGAGAACGGACAGCCCCAGCATTTT. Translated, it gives CASSLGENGQPQHF.